Sequencing of this T cell receptor (beta chain) was carried out in a study of OX40 agonist ivuxolimab in advanced cancers. Turning to the study itself: Every 2 weeks, ivuxolimab was infused into the patients intravenously at between 0.01 and 10 mg/kg.

As to this clone: Its specificity is unknown.

Points from the study as a whole: Researchers report that CD8+ T cells had, on average, more expanded clones than CD4+. Clones of CD4+ and CD8+ blood T cells grew by week 6 at doses of 0.1 to 3.0 mg/kg.

Clones were read by immunoSEQ multiplex PCR, and TCRdb kept only the in-frame ones, dropping some. The sample lists tens of thousands of clones; about 85% were seen once. The input for sequencing was CD4+ or CD8+ T cells sorted from blood, taken in a trial of the OX40 agonist ivuxolimab. The sequence was collected from an adult with an advanced solid tumor such as melanoma, head and neck, liver or kidney cancer.

The CDR3 coding sequence is TGCAGCGTTGAATTCTCAGGGGGCAATGAAAAACTGTTTTTT. It yields the protein CSVEFSGGNEKLFF. The chain is built from TRBV29-1 and TRBJ1-4; 8 nucleotides match TRBD1. Germline CDR1 reads SQVTM; CDR2 reads ANQGSEA. Losses at the gene ends were 2 bases for V and 5 bases for J; bases not matched to a gene: 4. The CDR3 is made up of 14 amino acids.